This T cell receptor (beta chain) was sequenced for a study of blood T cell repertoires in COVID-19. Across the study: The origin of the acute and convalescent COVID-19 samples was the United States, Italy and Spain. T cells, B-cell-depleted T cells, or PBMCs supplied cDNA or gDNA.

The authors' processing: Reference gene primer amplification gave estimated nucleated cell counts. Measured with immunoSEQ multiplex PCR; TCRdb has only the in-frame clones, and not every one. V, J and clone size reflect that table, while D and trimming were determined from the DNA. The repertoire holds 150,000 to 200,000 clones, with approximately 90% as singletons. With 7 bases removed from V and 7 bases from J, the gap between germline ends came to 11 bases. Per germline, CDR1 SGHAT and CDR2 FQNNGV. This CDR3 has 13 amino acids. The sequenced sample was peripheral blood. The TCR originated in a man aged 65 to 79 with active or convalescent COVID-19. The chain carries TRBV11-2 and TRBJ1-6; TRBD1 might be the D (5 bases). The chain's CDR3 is CASIGGGNSPLHF. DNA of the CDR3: TGTGCCAGCATTGGTGGGGGGAATTCACCCCTCCACTTT. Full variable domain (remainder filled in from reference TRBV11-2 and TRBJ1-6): EAGVAQSPRYKIIEKRQSVAFWCNPISGHATLYWYQQILGQGPKLLIQFQNNGVVDDSQLPKDRFSAERLKGVDSTLKIQPAKLEDSAVYLCASIGGGNSPLHFGNGTRLTVT.